This T cell receptor beta chain was identified in a study of blood T cell repertoires in COVID-19. Study-level information: Both acute and convalescent COVID-19 samples were obtained from the United States, Italy and Spain. Nucleic acid was either cDNA or gDNA, and it came from T cells, B-cell-depleted T cells, or PBMCs.

This table comes from immunoSEQ multiplex PCR, and its TCRdb copy is limited to in-frame clones, with some not included. The top ten clones hold around 5.5% of a sample with over 120,000 clones, over 65% of them seen once. The study drew participants aged about 18 to 95 years from roughly 25 US areas. Clinical history as reported by participants underpinned cohort assignment. This clonotype was obtained from a woman between 50 and 59 years old who had recovered from COVID-19. Input material: PBMCs or T cells enriched from blood (not recorded which).

For the CDR3, the DNA is TGTGCCAGCAGCTTAGTGGGTTGGAGGAATGAGCAGTTCTTC. Protein product: CASSLVGWRNEQFF. The genes are TRBV7-9 and TRBJ2-1; D might be TRBD2 (5 bases). There are 14 residues in the CDR3. CDR1 is SEHNR, CDR2 FQNEAQ, per germline (reference sequence). V lost 1 base and J 7 bases, leaving 11 bases between the germline ends.